This TCR beta chain derives from a study of cytotoxic CD8 clonotypes in ibrutinib-treated CLL. On the study more broadly: The average sample held approximately 260,000 productive templates and 94,082 productive rearrangements. Study observations and caveats: Baseline-level clonality went beyond age-matched healthy donors and moved in step with circulating CD8+ T-cell counts.

The data were produced by immunoSEQ multiplex PCR, yet TCRdb's version contains in-frame clones alone and is incomplete. The repertoire consists of about 150,000 clones, with roughly three quarters occurring once and the leading ten covering approximately 5.1%. The CDR3 length is 13 residues. Germline lookup yields CDR1 LGHNT and CDR2 FRNRAP. Trimming removed 1 base from V and 3 bases from J, with 3 bases in between. A word on this clone: Its target is unknown.

The chain has TRBV12-5 and TRBJ2-2; D unclear. This sequence was found in a human donor with chronic lymphocytic leukemia. Sequenced here: PBMCs, sampled after 24 months of ibrutinib treatment. The CDR3: CASGLGHTGELFF. The DNA for the CDR3 is TGTGCTAGTGGTTTGGGGCACACCGGGGAGCTGTTTTTT. Full variable domain (rest looked up from reference TRBV12-5 and TRBJ2-2): DARVTQTPRHKVTEMGQEVTMRCQPILGHNTVFWYRQTMMQGLELLAYFRNRAPLDDSGMPKDRFSAEMPDATLATLKIQPSEPRDSAVYFCASGLGHTGELFFGEGSRLTVL.